This paragraph reports one T cell receptor beta chain. An end of the junction differs from the germline gene, which may be a read error. A second PCR of about 6 to 11 cycles used a sample-barcoded 5' primer and a J-beta primer mix. TCRdb called the 5' RACE reads again in MiXCR, with one record for every CDR3 protein. The table has 1 million or so distinct CDR3 sequences, approximately 26% seen once. This sample was included in a study of blood T cells in healthy people across ages. This CDR3 has 15 amino acids. CDR1 is SGDLS and CDR2 is YYNGEE in the germline V gene. This sample was also put to use in a study of T cells of mothers and their children.

Sequencing was carried out using blood. This TCR was recovered from a girl aged 2 to 10 in good health. This sequence joins TRBV9 and TRBJ2-3, with TRBD2 matching over 10 bases. The CDR3 nucleotides read TGTGCCAGCAGCCTGTGGACTAGCGGCACAGATACGCACTATTTT. The encoded protein is CASSLWTSGTDTHYF.